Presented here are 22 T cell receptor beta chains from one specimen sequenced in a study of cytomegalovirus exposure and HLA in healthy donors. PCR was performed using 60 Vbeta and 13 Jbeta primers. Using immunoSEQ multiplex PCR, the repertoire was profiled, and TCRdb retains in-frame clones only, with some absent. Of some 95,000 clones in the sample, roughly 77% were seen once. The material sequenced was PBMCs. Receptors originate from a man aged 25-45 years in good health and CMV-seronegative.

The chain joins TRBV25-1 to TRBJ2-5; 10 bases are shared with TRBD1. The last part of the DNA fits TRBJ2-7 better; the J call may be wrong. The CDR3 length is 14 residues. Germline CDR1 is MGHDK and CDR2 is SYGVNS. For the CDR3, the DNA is TGTGCCAGCAGTCTCGGGACAGGGGCCTACGAGCAGTACTTC. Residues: CASSLGTGAYEQYF.

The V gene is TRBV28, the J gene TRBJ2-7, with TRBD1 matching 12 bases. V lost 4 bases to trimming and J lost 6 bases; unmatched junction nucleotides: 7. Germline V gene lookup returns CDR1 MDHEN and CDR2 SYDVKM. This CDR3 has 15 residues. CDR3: CASSSWGQGAVEQYF. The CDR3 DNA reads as TGTGCCAGCAGTTCCTGGGGACAGGGGGCAGTCGAGCAGTACTTC.

The CDR3: CASSTRTTGLYGYTF. CDR3 bases: TGTGCCAGCAGCACCAGAACGACAGGACTCTATGGCTACACCTTC. The J gene is TRBJ1-2, the V gene TRBV9, with D possibly matching TRBD1 (6 bases). Germline CDR1 SGDLS, CDR2 YYNGEE. V was shortened by 4 bases and J by 4 bases, with 17 bases between the two germline ends. The length of the CDR3 is 15 residues.

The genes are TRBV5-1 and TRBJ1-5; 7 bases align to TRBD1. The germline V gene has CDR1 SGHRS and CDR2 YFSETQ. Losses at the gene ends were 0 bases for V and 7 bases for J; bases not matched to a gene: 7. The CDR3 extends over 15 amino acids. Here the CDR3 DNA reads TGCGCCAGCAGCTTGGCAGGGCAGGGGGACCAGCCCCAGCATTTT. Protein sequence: CASSLAGQGDQPQHF.

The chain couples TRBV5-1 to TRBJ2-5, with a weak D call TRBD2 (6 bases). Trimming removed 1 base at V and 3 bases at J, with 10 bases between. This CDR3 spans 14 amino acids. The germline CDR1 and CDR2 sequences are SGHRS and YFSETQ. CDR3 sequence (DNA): TGCGCCAGCAGCTTGTTGGCTAGCGAAGAGACCCAGTACTTC. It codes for CASSLLASEETQYF.

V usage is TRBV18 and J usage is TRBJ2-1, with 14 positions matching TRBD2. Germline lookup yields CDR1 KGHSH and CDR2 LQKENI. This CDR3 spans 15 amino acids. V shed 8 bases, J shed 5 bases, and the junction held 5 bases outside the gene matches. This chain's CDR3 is CASVPGLAGDNEQFF. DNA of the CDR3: TGTGCCAGCGTACCGGGACTAGCGGGGGACAATGAGCAGTTCTTC.

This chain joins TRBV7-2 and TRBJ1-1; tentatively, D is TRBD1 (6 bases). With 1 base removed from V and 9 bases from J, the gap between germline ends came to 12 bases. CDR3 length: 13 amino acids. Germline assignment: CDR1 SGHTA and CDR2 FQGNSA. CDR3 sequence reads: CASSLGSQGKAFF. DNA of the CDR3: TGTGCCAGCAGCTTAGGTTCTCAGGGGAAAGCTTTCTTT.

CDR3 sequence (DNA): TGTGCCAGCAGTCTCTCCGGGGCGACAGGGGGCGATTCACCCCTCCACTTT. The encoded protein is CASSLSGATGGDSPLHF. The V gene is TRBV28, the J gene TRBJ1-6, with 10 bases matching TRBD1. Per the germline V gene, CDR1 is MDHEN and CDR2 is SYDVKM. The CDR3 consists of 17 residues. V gave up 5 bases and J gave up 8 bases; unmatched junction bases: 12.

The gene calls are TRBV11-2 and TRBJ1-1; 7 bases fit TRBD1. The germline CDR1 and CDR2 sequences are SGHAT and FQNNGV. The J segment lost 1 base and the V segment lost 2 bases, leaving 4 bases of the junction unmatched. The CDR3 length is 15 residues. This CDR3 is CASSLRGTANTEAFF. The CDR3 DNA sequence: TGTGCCAGCAGCTTACGGGGGACAGCGAACACTGAAGCTTTCTTT.

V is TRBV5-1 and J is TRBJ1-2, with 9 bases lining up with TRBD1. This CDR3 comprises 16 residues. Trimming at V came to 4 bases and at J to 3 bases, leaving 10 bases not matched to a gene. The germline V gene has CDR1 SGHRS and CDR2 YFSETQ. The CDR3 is CASSHEDRGSDYGYTF. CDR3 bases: TGCGCCAGCAGCCACGAGGACAGGGGATCGGACTATGGCTACACCTTC. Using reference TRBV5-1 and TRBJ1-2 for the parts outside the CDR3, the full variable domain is KAGVTQTPRYLIKTRGQQVTLSCSPISGHRSVSWYQQTPGQGLQFLFEYFSETQRNKGNFPGRFSGRQFSNSRSEMNVSTLELGDSALYLCASSHEDRGSDYGYTFGSGTRLTVV.

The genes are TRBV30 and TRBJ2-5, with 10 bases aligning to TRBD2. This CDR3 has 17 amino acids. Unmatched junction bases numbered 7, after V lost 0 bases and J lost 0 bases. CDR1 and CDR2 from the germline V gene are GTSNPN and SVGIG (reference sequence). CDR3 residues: CAWSVSSGGLYQETQYF. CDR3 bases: TGTGCCTGGAGTGTGTCTAGCGGGGGACTGTACCAAGAGACCCAGTACTTC. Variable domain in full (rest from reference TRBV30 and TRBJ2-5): SQTIHQWPATLVQPVGSPLSLECTVEGTSNPNLYWYRQAAGRGLQLLFYSVGIGQISSEVPQNLSASRPQDRQFILSSKKLLLSDSGFYLCAWSVSSGGLYQETQYFGPGTRLLVL.

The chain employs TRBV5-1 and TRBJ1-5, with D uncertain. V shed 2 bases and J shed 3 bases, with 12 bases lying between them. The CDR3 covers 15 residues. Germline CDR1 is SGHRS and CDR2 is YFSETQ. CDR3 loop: CASSLDPGTNQPQHF. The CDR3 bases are TGCGCCAGCAGCTTAGATCCCGGTACCAATCAGCCCCAGCATTTT.

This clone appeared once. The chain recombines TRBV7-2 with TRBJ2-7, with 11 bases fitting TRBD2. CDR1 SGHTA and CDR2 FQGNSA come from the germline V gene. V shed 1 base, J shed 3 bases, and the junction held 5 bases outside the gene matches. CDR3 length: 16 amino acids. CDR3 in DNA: TGTGCCAGCAGCTTAGGGACTAGCGGGCAGGTCTACGAGCAGTACTTC. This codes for CASSLGTSGQVYEQYF.

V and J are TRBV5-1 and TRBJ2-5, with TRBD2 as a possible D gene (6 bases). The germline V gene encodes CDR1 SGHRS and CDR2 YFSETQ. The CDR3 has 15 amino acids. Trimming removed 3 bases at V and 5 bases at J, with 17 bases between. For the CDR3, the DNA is TGCGCCAGCAGCTGGGGGGACGGTTCTGTGGAGACCCAGTACTTC. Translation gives CASSWGDGSVETQYF. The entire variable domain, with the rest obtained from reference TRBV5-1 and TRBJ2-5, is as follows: KAGVTQTPRYLIKTRGQQVTLSCSPISGHRSVSWYQQTPGQGLQFLFEYFSETQRNKGNFPGRFSGRQFSNSRSEMNVSTLELGDSALYLCASSWGDGSVETQYFGPGTRLLVL.

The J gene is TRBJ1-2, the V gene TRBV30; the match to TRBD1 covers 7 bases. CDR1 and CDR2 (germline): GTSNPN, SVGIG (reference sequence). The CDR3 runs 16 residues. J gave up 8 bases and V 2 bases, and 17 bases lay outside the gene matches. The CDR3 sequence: CAWSLTRTGRDGGYTF. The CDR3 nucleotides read TGTGCCTGGAGTCTTACCCGGACAGGAAGGGATGGAGGCTACACCTTC.

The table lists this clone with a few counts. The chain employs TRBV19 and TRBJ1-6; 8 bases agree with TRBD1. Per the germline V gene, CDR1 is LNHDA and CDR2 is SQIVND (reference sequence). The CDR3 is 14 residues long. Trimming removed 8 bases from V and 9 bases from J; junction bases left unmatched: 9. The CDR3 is CASDAQGVSSPLHF. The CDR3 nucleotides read TGTGCCAGTGACGCACAGGGGGTTAGTTCACCCCTCCACTTT. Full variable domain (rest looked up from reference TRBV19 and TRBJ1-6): DGGITQSPKYLFRKEGQNVTLSCEQNLNHDAMYWYRQDPGQGLRLIYYSQIVNDFQKGDIAEGYSVSREKKESFPLTVTSAQKNPTAFYLCASDAQGVSSPLHFGNGTRLTVT.

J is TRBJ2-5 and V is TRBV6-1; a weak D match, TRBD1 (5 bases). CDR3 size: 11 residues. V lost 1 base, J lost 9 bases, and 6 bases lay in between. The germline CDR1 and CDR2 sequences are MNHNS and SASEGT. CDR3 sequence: CASSEVGAQYF. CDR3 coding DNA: TGTGCCAGCAGTGAAGTAGGGGCCCAGTACTTC.

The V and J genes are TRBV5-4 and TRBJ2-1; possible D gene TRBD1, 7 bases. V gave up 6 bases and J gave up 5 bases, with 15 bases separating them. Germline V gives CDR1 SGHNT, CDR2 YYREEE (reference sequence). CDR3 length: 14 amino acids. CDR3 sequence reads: CASNSAGGNNEQFF. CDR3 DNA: TGTGCCAGCAACTCCGCAGGGGGGAACAATGAGCAGTTCTTC. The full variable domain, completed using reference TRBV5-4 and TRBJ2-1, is ETGVTQSPTHLIKTRGQQVTLRCSSQSGHNTVSWYQQALGQGPQFIFQYYREEENGRGNFPPRFSGLQFPNYSSELNVNALELDDSALYLCASNSAGGNNEQFFGPGTRLTVL.

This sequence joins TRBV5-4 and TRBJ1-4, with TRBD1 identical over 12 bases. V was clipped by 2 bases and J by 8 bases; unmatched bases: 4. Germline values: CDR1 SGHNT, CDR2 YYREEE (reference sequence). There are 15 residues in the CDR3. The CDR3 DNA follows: TGTGCCAGCAGCTTCGGGACAGGGGGCGGAGAAAAACTGTTTTTT. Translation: CASSFGTGGGEKLFF. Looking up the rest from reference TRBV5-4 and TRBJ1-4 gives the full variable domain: ETGVTQSPTHLIKTRGQQVTLRCSSQSGHNTVSWYQQALGQGPQFIFQYYREEENGRGNFPPRFSGLQFPNYSSELNVNALELDDSALYLCASSFGTGGGEKLFFGSGTQLSVL.

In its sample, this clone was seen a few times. CDR3 loop: CASGHGLAGYNEQFF. The CDR3 DNA sequence: TGTGCTAGTGGGCATGGACTAGCGGGATACAATGAGCAGTTCTTC. The chain uses TRBV12-5 and TRBJ2-1; 12 bases are shared with TRBD2. With 6 bases clipped from V and 4 bases from J, the junction kept 4 bases outside the gene matches. The CDR3 consists of 15 residues. CDR1 and CDR2 from the germline V gene are LGHNT and FRNRAP.

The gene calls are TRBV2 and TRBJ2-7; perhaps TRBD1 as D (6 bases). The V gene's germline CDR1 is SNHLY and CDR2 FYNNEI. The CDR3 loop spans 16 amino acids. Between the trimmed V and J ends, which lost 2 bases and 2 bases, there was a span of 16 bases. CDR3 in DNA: TGTGCCAGCAGTGAATCCAGGGGTTCTGGCACCTACGAGCAGTACTTC. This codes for CASSESRGSGTYEQYF.

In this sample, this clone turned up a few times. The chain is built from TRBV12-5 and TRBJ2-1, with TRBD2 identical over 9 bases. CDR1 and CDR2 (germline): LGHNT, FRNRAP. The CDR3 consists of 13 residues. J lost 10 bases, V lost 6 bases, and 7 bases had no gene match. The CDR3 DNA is TGTGCTAGTGGAAGCGGGAGGTCAGGCGAGCAGTTCTTC. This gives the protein CASGSGRSGEQFF. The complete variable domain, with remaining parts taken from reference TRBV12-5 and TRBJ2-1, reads DARVTQTPRHKVTEMGQEVTMRCQPILGHNTVFWYRQTMMQGLELLAYFRNRAPLDDSGMPKDRFSAEMPDATLATLKIQPSEPRDSAVYFCASGSGRSGEQFFGPGTRLTVL.